A single sample gave rise to the 11 T cell receptor beta chains below, sequenced in a study of response to subunit inactivated influenza vaccine. Each CDR3 protein is one row after TCRdb ran MiXCR on the RT-PCR reads. The table shows about 500,000 distinct CDR3 sequences, with roughly 7.9% occurring only once. This specimen consisted of PBMCs from blood, obtained around 25 months after vaccination. The receptor source for this set is a man between 50 and 75 years old who received an inactivated influenza vaccine.

This clonotype showed up just a few times. The chain is built from TRBV12-3 or TRBV12-4 and TRBJ2-7; 8 nucleotides line up with TRBD1. Trimming removed 6 bases from V and 3 bases from J; junction bases left unmatched: 4. CDR3 length: 13 residues. The CDR3 region has the DNA TGTGCCAGCAGACGGACAGGGTACTACGAGCAGTACTTC. Translating gives CASRRTGYYEQYF.

The chain recombines TRBV9 with TRBJ2-2; either TRBD1 or TRBD2 may supply D (5 bases each). Germline V gives CDR1 SGDLS, CDR2 YYNGEE. There are 15 residues in the CDR3. V was trimmed by 2 bases and J by 5 bases, leaving 13 bases between them. This CDR3 is CASSVGPGGTGELFF. The CDR3 nucleotides read TGTGCCAGCAGCGTTGGGCCTGGGGGTACCGGGGAGCTGTTTTTT.

This chain uses TRBV7-2 with TRBJ2-1; possible D gene TRBD2, 5 bases. The CDR3 consists of 13 residues. V lost 8 bases and J 8 bases, leaving 16 bases between the germline ends. Germline CDR1 is SGHTA and CDR2 is FQGNSA. CDR3 protein: CASSPSSGYEQFF. The CDR3 nucleotides read TGTGCCAGCTCCCCTTCTTCGGGGTATGAGCAGTTCTTC.

This clonotype was detected many times. V usage is TRBV14 and J usage is TRBJ1-6, with D perhaps TRBD1 (5 bases). This CDR3 spans 14 amino acids. Deletions cut 3 bases from V and 9 bases from J, with 12 bases between. Germline V gives CDR1 SGHDN, CDR2 FVKESK. CDR3 protein: CASSHWTMGSPLHF. CDR3 nucleotides: TGTGCCAGCAGCCACTGGACAATGGGTTCACCCCTCCACTTT.

The CDR3 nucleotides read TGTGCCAGCAGTTATTCCCCGTTTCGTATGGCCGGGGAGCTGTTTTTT. It is translated as CASSYSPFRMAGELFF. The chain links TRBV6-5 to TRBJ2-2; D is uncertain. The CDR3 consists of 16 residues. Germline V gives CDR1 MNHEY, CDR2 SVGAGI. V lost 3 bases and J lost 6, with 17 bases in between.

This clonotype has ten or more counts. This sequence joins TRBV6-1 and TRBJ2-2, with TRBD2 identical over 8 bases. J lost 4 bases, V lost 3 bases, and 13 bases had no gene match. The CDR3 contains 18 residues. Germline CDR1 reads MNHNS; CDR2 reads SASEGT. CDR3 coding DNA: TGTGCCAGCAGTGAGAACACGGGGGGGCACTTTGGCACCGGGGAGCTGTTTTTT. Amino acids: CASSENTGGHFGTGELFF.

This clonotype was recorded a few times. The chain is built from TRBV5-1 and TRBJ1-2; a weak D match, TRBD1 (5 bases). V shed 4 bases and J shed 0 bases, with 13 bases lying between them. This CDR3 region has 15 residues. Germline V gives CDR1 SGHRS, CDR2 YFSETQ. CDR3 bases: TGCGCCAGCAGCCAGGGCCGAAATTCTAACTATGGCTACACCTTC. This translates into CASSQGRNSNYGYTF.

Ten or more counts support this clonotype. V is TRBV12-3 or TRBV12-4 and J is TRBJ1-1; the match to TRBD1 covers 7 bases. The CDR3 spans 17 residues. The V gene end was trimmed by 7 bases and the J gene end by 2 bases; junction bases not matched to a gene: 16. This CDR3 is CASKSRLGQRYNTEAFF. In nucleotides, the CDR3 is TGTGCCAGCAAGTCTCGTTTGGGACAGCGGTACAACACTGAAGCTTTCTTT.

The chain employs TRBV2 and TRBJ2-7; D unresolved. Germline V lookup: CDR1 SNHLY, CDR2 FYNNEI. This CDR3 has 13 residues. With 6 bases removed from V and 4 bases from J, the gap between germline ends came to 13 bases. DNA for the CDR3: TGTGCCAGCAGGAAAGATGACGGATACGAGCAGTACTTC. It translates to CASRKDDGYEQYF.

This clonotype was found many times. The CDR3 protein is CASSLTNTDTQYF. The CDR3 DNA reads TGCGCCAGCAGCTTAACCAACACAGATACGCAGTATTTT. This sequence joins TRBV5-1 and TRBJ2-3; D is unresolved. Germline CDR1 is SGHRS and CDR2 is YFSETQ. This CDR3 has 13 residues. Deletions cut 2 bases from V and 2 bases from J, with 6 bases between.

The chain is built from TRBV12-3 or TRBV12-4 and TRBJ2-1; 8 nucleotides align to TRBD1. The V segment lost 1 base and the J segment 7 bases; nucleotides outside the gene matches: 3. This CDR3 is 14 amino acids long. The CDR3 here is CASSLGTGMNEQFF. CDR3 nucleotides: TGTGCCAGCAGTTTAGGGACAGGGATGAATGAGCAGTTCTTC.